This is a list of T cell receptor beta chains from one sample in a study of blood T cell repertoires in COVID-19. Method: immunoSEQ multiplex PCR; TCRdb's copy keeps in-frame clones and lacks some. The sample has 15,000 to 20,000 clones, about 90% seen once. Sequenced sample: peripheral blood. The receptors shown here come from a man in his sixties with active COVID-19. Both conserved end residues are part of each CDR3. A D gene is named only where the DNA matches it firmly.

CDR3aa: CASSSSGGYEQYF
j_gene: TRBJ2-7
v_gene: TRBV7-3
d_gene: NA

CDR3aa: CASSQDGAGQQETQYF
j_gene: TRBJ2-5
v_gene: TRBV4-1
d_gene: NA

CDR3aa: CASSYGGTPYSPLHF
j_gene: TRBJ1-6
v_gene: TRBV6-5
d_gene: NA

CDR3aa: CASSLARYRDTEAFF
j_gene: TRBJ1-1
v_gene: TRBV7-2
d_gene: NA

CDR3aa: CASSLSSADTQYF
j_gene: TRBJ2-3
v_gene: TRBV7-3
d_gene: NA

CDR3aa: CATSRSTPPGANVLTF
j_gene: TRBJ2-6
v_gene: TRBV15
d_gene: NA

CDR3aa: CASRTGGRSYEQYF
j_gene: TRBJ2-7
v_gene: TRBV5-6
d_gene: TRBD1

CDR3aa: CASRRTGIYGYTF
j_gene: TRBJ1-2
v_gene: TRBV28
d_gene: NA

CDR3aa: CASRAGTDTQYF
j_gene: TRBJ2-3
v_gene: TRBV3-1/TRBV3-2
d_gene: NA

CDR3aa: CASSVNRDIRSGEKLFF
j_gene: TRBJ1-4
v_gene: TRBV9
d_gene: NA

CDR3aa: CASSQGSRRGEKLFF
j_gene: TRBJ1-4
v_gene: TRBV4-1
d_gene: NA

CDR3aa: CASSLVGTGASQYF
j_gene: TRBJ2-7
v_gene: TRBV11-2
d_gene: TRBD1

CDR3aa: CASSQEAGNGYTF
j_gene: TRBJ1-2
v_gene: TRBV3-1/TRBV3-2
d_gene: NA

CDR3aa: CASSDRQGAGYTF
j_gene: TRBJ1-2
v_gene: TRBV2
d_gene: TRBD1

CDR3aa: CAIRTVAISGNTIYF
j_gene: TRBJ1-3
v_gene: TRBV10-3
d_gene: NA

CDR3aa: CATTPGQGNTGELFF
j_gene: TRBJ2-2
v_gene: TRBV7-9
d_gene: TRBD1

CDR3aa: CASSRLAGGVIHETQYF
j_gene: TRBJ2-5
v_gene: TRBV6-2/TRBV6-3
d_gene: TRBD2

CDR3aa: CASSIGGAPGELFF
j_gene: TRBJ2-2
v_gene: TRBV19
d_gene: NA

CDR3aa: CASKVGAGRTGELFF
j_gene: TRBJ2-2
v_gene: TRBV6-4
d_gene: TRBD2

CDR3aa: CASSPSKGGIYNEQFF
j_gene: TRBJ2-1
v_gene: TRBV6-2/TRBV6-3
d_gene: NA

CDR3aa: CASSVRQLNTEAFF
j_gene: TRBJ1-1
v_gene: TRBV13
d_gene: NA

CDR3aa: CASSLSTGTEAFF
j_gene: TRBJ1-1
v_gene: TRBV5-8
d_gene: NA

CDR3aa: CASSIDAARGPGVSQPQHF
j_gene: TRBJ1-5
v_gene: TRBV19
d_gene: NA

CDR3aa: CASSIAGKRYEQYF
j_gene: TRBJ2-7
v_gene: TRBV19
d_gene: NA

CDR3aa: CAISPGDQPQHF
j_gene: TRBJ1-5
v_gene: TRBV10-3
d_gene: NA

CDR3aa: CASSQYRDRDSPLHF
j_gene: TRBJ1-6
v_gene: TRBV5-1
d_gene: TRBD1

CDR3aa: CASSPRGQGDGYTF
j_gene: TRBJ1-2
v_gene: TRBV3-1/TRBV3-2
d_gene: TRBD1

CDR3aa: CASSYPGAKNIQYF
j_gene: TRBJ2-4
v_gene: TRBV28
d_gene: NA

CDR3aa: CASRHLSGNTIYF
j_gene: TRBJ1-3
v_gene: TRBV19
d_gene: NA

CDR3aa: CASSQDGTSGVLNTDTQYF
j_gene: TRBJ2-3
v_gene: TRBV4-1
d_gene: TRBD2

CDR3aa: CASSLEEGSGNTIYF
j_gene: TRBJ1-3
v_gene: TRBV5-1
d_gene: NA

CDR3aa: CASSLAGRTNEKLFF
j_gene: TRBJ1-4
v_gene: TRBV5-1
d_gene: NA

CDR3aa: CASSLYRRGIGPDGYTF
j_gene: TRBJ1-2
v_gene: TRBV5-6
d_gene: NA

CDR3aa: CATSGGGQGVGSTDTQYF
j_gene: TRBJ2-3
v_gene: TRBV15
d_gene: TRBD1

CDR3aa: CSVVPEDRVVGYTF
j_gene: TRBJ1-2
v_gene: TRBV29-1
d_gene: TRBD1

CDR3aa: CATILGNTPDTQYF
j_gene: TRBJ2-3
v_gene: TRBV6-5
d_gene: NA

CDR3aa: CATSRTSGAYNEQFF
j_gene: TRBJ2-1
v_gene: TRBV24-1
d_gene: TRBD2

CDR3aa: CASSPWGDDWGYTF
j_gene: TRBJ1-2
v_gene: TRBV21-1
d_gene: NA

CDR3aa: CASSLGDSTYEQYF
j_gene: TRBJ2-7
v_gene: TRBV5-4
d_gene: TRBD1

CDR3aa: CASSPGQGRGPGEAFF
j_gene: TRBJ1-1
v_gene: TRBV18
d_gene: TRBD1

CDR3aa: CASSLSPRLRESDTEAFF
j_gene: TRBJ1-1
v_gene: TRBV27
d_gene: NA

CDR3aa: CASSATGTGNTIYF
j_gene: TRBJ1-3
v_gene: TRBV9
d_gene: NA